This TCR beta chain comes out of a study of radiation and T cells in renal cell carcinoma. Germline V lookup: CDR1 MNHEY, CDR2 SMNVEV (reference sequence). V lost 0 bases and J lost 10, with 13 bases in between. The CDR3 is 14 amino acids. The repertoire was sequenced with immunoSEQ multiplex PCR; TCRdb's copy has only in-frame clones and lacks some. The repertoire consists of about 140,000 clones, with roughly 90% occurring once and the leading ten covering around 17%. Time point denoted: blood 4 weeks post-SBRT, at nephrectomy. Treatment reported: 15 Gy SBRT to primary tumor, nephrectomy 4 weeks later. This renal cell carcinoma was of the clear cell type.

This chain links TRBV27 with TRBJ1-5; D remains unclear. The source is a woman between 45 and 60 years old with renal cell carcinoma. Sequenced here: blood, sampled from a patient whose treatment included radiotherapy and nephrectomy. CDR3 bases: TGTGCCAGCAGTTTATCCCGTCCTAAATTTCCCCAGCATTTT. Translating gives CASSLSRPKFPQHF.